This T cell receptor (beta chain) appears in the sequencing data of a study of shared clonotypes between healthy human individuals. Concerning this clone itself: The antigen is unknown.

Points from the study as a whole: Shared clonotypes across all four donors exceeded non-shared ones in generation probability.

The data were produced by immunoSEQ multiplex PCR, yet TCRdb's version contains in-frame clones alone and is incomplete. The sample lists 2 million to 2.5 million clones; approximately 96% were seen once. This CDR3 comprises 14 residues. Looked up from germline, CDR1 is MDHEN and CDR2 is SYDVKM. V trimming: 4 bases; J trimming: 3 bases; junction bases outside the gene matches: 6. This chain links TRBV28 with TRBJ2-7, with 7 bases aligning to TRBD1. This clonotype was obtained from a man in his late teens or twenties in good health. The specimen was naive CD4+ T cells sorted from blood. Stated subset: CD45RA+ positively selected. The DNA of the CDR3 is TGTGCCAGCAGTTCCCGGGACAGCAGCTACGAGCAGTACTTC. This gives the protein CASSSRDSSYEQYF.